The 12 T cell receptor beta chains below come from one sample, sequenced in a study of blood T cell repertoires in COVID-19. Repertoires were generated with immunoSEQ multiplex PCR, while TCRdb's copy carries only in-frame clones and drops some. This table holds about 210,000 clones, almost 85% found once. Material: peripheral blood. The source is a woman aged 70-85 years with COVID-19, enrolled during active disease.

The rearrangement uses TRBV11-1 and TRBJ2-3; D may be TRBD2 (6 bases). Trimming removed 6 bases from V and 2 bases from J, with 18 bases in between. CDR3 length: 16 amino acids. The germline V gene has CDR1 SGHAT and CDR2 FQDESV (reference sequence). The CDR3 DNA is TGTGCCAGCAGTTCCTCCCTTGCGGGGAACACAGATACGCAGTATTTT. It yields the protein CASSSSLAGNTDTQYF.

The CDR3 is CASSETDLPYGYTF. The CDR3 nucleotides read TGTGCCAGCAGTGAGACAGACCTTCCCTATGGCTACACCTTC. This rearrangement joins TRBV2 to TRBJ1-2; tentatively, D is TRBD1 (5 bases). The V gene's germline CDR1 is SNHLY and CDR2 FYNNEI. This CDR3 is 14 amino acids long. Trimming cost V 3 bases and J 4 bases, with 12 bases left between them.

The chain combines TRBV15 with TRBJ1-1, with 7 bases that match TRBD1. This CDR3 is 14 amino acids long. Germline assignment: CDR1 LNHNV and CDR2 YYDKDF (reference sequence). J lost 7 bases, V lost 1 base, and 6 bases had no gene match. The CDR3 region is CATSRAGTAIEAFF. CDR3 sequence (DNA): TGTGCCACCAGCAGAGCGGGGACAGCGATTGAAGCTTTCTTT.

The V call is TRBV7-2, the J call TRBJ1-6; D perhaps matches TRBD1 (6 bases). Trimming shortened V by 5 bases and J by 8 bases, and 10 bases separated the two germline ends. Germline CDR1 reads SGHTA; CDR2 reads FQGNSA. The CDR3 runs 13 residues. CDR3 in amino acids: CASSKDRDSPLHF. The DNA of the CDR3 is TGTGCCAGCAGCAAGGACAGAGATTCACCCCTCCACTTT.

The chain has TRBV4-3 and TRBJ2-3; no firm D call. The length of the CDR3 is 14 residues. Trimming shortened V by 1 base and J by 2 bases, and 7 bases separated the two germline ends. The germline V gene encodes CDR1 LGHNA and CDR2 YSLEER. The CDR3 coding sequence is TGCGCCAGCAGCCAAGGGGCAGCCACAGATACGCAGTATTTT. Amino acids: CASSQGAATDTQYF.

This clone was seen a few times. This rearrangement joins TRBV27 to TRBJ1-6; D not certain. This CDR3 region has 15 residues. The germline V and J ends were trimmed by 1 base and 9 bases, with 13 bases remaining between them. In germline, CDR1 is MNHEY, CDR2 SMNVEV (reference sequence). This CDR3 is CASSLYGVGVSPLHF. The CDR3 nucleotides read TGTGCCAGCAGTTTATATGGGGTCGGGGTTTCACCCCTCCACTTT.

About this clone itself: At one of its ends the junction is not consistent with the germline gene, which may arise from a read error. This chain joins TRBV6-2 or TRBV6-3 and TRBJ1-3; D unresolved. The CDR3 spans 11 residues. Germline assignment: CDR1 MNHEY and CDR2 SVGEGT. CDR3 sequence (DNA): TGTGCCAGCAGTTACGGGATCGGGGTTAACTTT. It codes for CASSYGIGVNF.

This chain uses TRBV6-5 with TRBJ1-5; D unclear. This CDR3 is 13 amino acids long. Germline assignment: CDR1 MNHEY and CDR2 SVGAGI. Trimming took off 2 bases at V and 4 bases at J, with 6 bases between the two ends. The CDR3 nucleotides are TGTGCCAGCAGTTACGCGAGGAATCAGCCCCAGCATTTT. Its translation: CASSYARNQPQHF.

The chain links TRBV6-1 to TRBJ1-1; a possible D gene is TRBD1 (5 bases). Looked up from germline, CDR1 is MNHNS and CDR2 is SASEGT. Trimming removed 0 bases at V and 2 bases at J, with 13 bases between. The CDR3 has 16 amino acids. The CDR3 DNA reads as TGTGCCAGCAGTGAAGCCCCCTTCGACAGAAACACTGAAGCTTTCTTT. Translating it yields CASSEAPFDRNTEAFF.

The chain recombines TRBV5-6 with TRBJ2-7; 9 bases line up with TRBD1. CDR1 is SGHDT, CDR2 YYEEEE, per germline. The CDR3 contains 16 residues. J lost 5 bases, V lost 4 bases, and 13 bases had no gene match. CDR3 protein: CASSPGTGLIGHEQYF. CDR3 sequence (DNA): TGTGCCAGCAGCCCAGGGACAGGGTTGATTGGGCACGAGCAGTACTTC.

This chain connects TRBV5-4 to TRBJ1-2, with TRBD1 matching 9 bases. Germline V lookup: CDR1 SGHNT, CDR2 YYREEE (reference sequence). The V gene end was trimmed by 4 bases and the J gene end by 6 bases; junction bases not matched to a gene: 10. This CDR3 spans 15 amino acids. CDR3 sequence (DNA): TGTGCCAGCAGCCGGACTAATACAGGGGGCAATGGCTACACCTTC. This sequence encodes CASSRTNTGGNGYTF.

The J gene is TRBJ2-1, the V gene TRBV6-2 or TRBV6-3; D may be TRBD2 (7 bases). CDR3 length equals 16 residues. Germline V gene lookup returns CDR1 MNHEY and CDR2 SVGEGT. The V gene lost 5 bases and the J gene lost 0 bases, with 14 bases spanning the gap. CDR3: CASSPRGGGSYNEQFF. DNA of the CDR3: TGTGCCAGCAGTCCGAGGGGAGGGGGCTCCTACAATGAGCAGTTCTTC.